This is a list of T cell receptor beta chains from one sample in a study of T and B cells in COVID-19 patients. TCRdb called the multiplex PCR reads again in MiXCR, with one record for every CDR3 protein. The top ten clones hold more than 3.5% of a sample with some 13,000 distinct CDR3 sequences, roughly 25% of them seen once. Input material: blood. The origin of the receptors is a human donor who had recovered from COVID-19. Both conserved end residues are part of each CDR3. Part of the rows lack a size; the others show once, few, many or a class for expanded clones.

medium-sized	TRBV18	TRBJ2-7	CASSQDSSYEQYF
-	TRBV19	TRBJ2-3	CASSGRTSGRVWGTDTQYF
few	TRBV5-4	TRBJ2-1	CASSLGAKWGKANEQFF
-	TRBV14	TRBJ2-7	CASSDKRGPYEQYF
medium-sized	TRBV12-3/TRBV12-4	TRBJ2-1	CASSRERGFDEQFF
few	TRBV20-1	TRBJ2-1	CSASRDRVYEQFF
-	TRBV6-4	TRBJ2-1	CASSDTDRNEQFF
medium-sized	TRBV19	TRBJ1-4	CASRRQVNEKLFF
-	TRBV28	TRBJ2-2	CASSLGLLSGTHPPGELFF
-	TRBV4-2	TRBJ1-5	CASSQDLPGDQPQHF
-	TRBV14	TRBJ2-5	CASSPGLAGYLYGETQYF
few	TRBV12-3/TRBV12-4	TRBJ1-3	CASRSLRAGNTIYF
-	TRBV6-1	TRBJ1-2	CASRRAPGQGILGYTF
-	TRBV7-2	TRBJ1-2	CASSLETSNYGYTF
many	TRBV29-1	TRBJ1-1	CSVEGMEAFF
-	TRBV20-1	TRBJ1-5	CSAREAVTSNQPQHF
medium-sized	TRBV27	TRBJ2-3	CASRPESRGYDTQYF
-	TRBV20-1	TRBJ2-7	CSASGYEQYF
-	TRBV5-1	TRBJ2-1	CASSSRTGVNDEQFF
-	TRBV19	TRBJ2-3	CASSKGQGSTDTQYF
medium-sized	TRBV19	TRBJ2-3	CASSTGADTQYF
once	TRBV6-1	-	CASSEAYRGNEQFF
many	TRBV6-4	TRBJ2-3	CASSDSETDTQYF
few	TRBV7-9	TRBJ1-4	CASSPPGAANEKLFF